The 2 T cell receptor beta chains in this list originate from one sample, sequenced in a study of shared clonotypes between healthy human individuals. Profiled with immunoSEQ multiplex PCR; TCRdb holds only in-frame clones, not every one. The sample includes about 680,000 clones, under 95% of them seen just once. Naive CD8 populations comprised CD45RO-negative cells positively selected for CCR7, excluding terminally differentiated effector memory CD45RA+ cells. The material sequenced was naive CD8+ T cells sorted from blood. The receptor set was obtained from a man between 25 and 39 years old in good health.

The genes are TRBV7-9 and TRBJ2-7; TRBD1 agrees at 10 bases. CDR1 and CDR2 (germline): SEHNR, FQNEAQ (reference sequence). The ends lost 5 bases at V and 3 bases at J; junction bases unmatched: 7. This CDR3 is 15 amino acids long. DNA for the CDR3: TGTGCCAGCAGCCTCACAGGGACAGGGGACTACGAGCAGTACTTC. This codes for CASSLTGTGDYEQYF. The whole variable domain, filled in from reference TRBV7-9 and TRBJ2-7, reads DTGVSQNPRHKITKRGQNVTFRCDPISEHNRLYWYRQTLGQGPEFLTYFQNEAQLEKSRLLSDRFSAERPKGSFSTLEIQRTEQGDSAMYLCASSLTGTGDYEQYFGPGTRLTVT.

The chain combines TRBV11-2 with TRBJ2-1, with 11 nucleotides matching TRBD1. This CDR3 contains 15 residues. V shed 5 bases and J 7 bases; nucleotides not matched to a gene: 7. Germline V lookup: CDR1 SGHAT, CDR2 FQNNGV. The DNA for the CDR3 is TGTGCCAGCAGCATAGGACAGGGGGCATGGAATGAGCAGTTCTTC. It yields the protein CASSIGQGAWNEQFF.